A single T cell receptor (beta chain) is shown here with its context. This sample stems from a study of cytomegalovirus exposure and HLA in healthy donors. V lost 4 bases and J lost 5, with 17 bases in between. This CDR3 spans 15 amino acids. Germline loops: CDR1 LNHNV, CDR2 YYDKDF (reference sequence). TCRdb keeps only in-frame clones here, not all; method: immunoSEQ multiplex PCR. In the table there are roughly 200,000 clones, approximately 89% of which are singletons. The sequenced sample was PBMCs. The V gene is TRBV15, the J gene TRBJ2-5, with D tentatively TRBD1 (6 bases). The receptor's source is a man aged 25-40 years in good health and CMV-seropositive. The CDR3 protein is CATSKSNQGHETQYF. The CDR3 DNA reads TGTGCCACCAGCAAGAGCAACCAGGGGCACGAGACCCAGTACTTC.